One and the same sample provided the 20 T cell receptor beta chains below, sequenced in a study of T cells in Graves' hyperthyroidism and ophthalmopathy. Template material for amplifying TCR beta CDR3 regions consisted of RNA transcripts. The HTBI primer set was used in a first-round RT-PCR of the TCR CDR3. A single record per CDR3 protein comes from TCRdb applying MiXCR to the multiplex PCR reads. The data show 130,000 or so distinct CDR3 sequences, 22% seen once. The sequenced sample was blood. The receptors derive from a woman in her forties or fifties with Graves' hyperthyroidism that later progressed to Graves' ophthalmopathy.

This clonotype was seen ten or more times. This chain uses TRBV9 with TRBJ2-1; D might be TRBD1 (5 bases). V lost 0 bases, J lost 1 base, and 14 bases lay in between. This CDR3 region has 17 residues. CDR1 is SGDLS and CDR2 is YYNGEE in the germline V gene. CDR3 protein: CASSVGGLRFSYNEQFF. In DNA, the CDR3 is TGTGCCAGCAGCGTAGGGGGCCTGAGGTTTTCCTACAATGAGCAGTTCTTC.

Many counts were recorded for this clonotype. V gene TRBV28 combines with J gene TRBJ1-2; D is unresolved. CDR1 is MDHEN, CDR2 SYDVKM, per germline. The CDR3 runs 13 residues. V was shortened by 3 bases and J by 3 bases, with 8 bases between the two germline ends. The CDR3 sequence is CASSFGRDYGYTF. CDR3 nucleotides: TGTGCCAGCAGTTTTGGCAGAGACTATGGCTACACCTTC.

This clonotype was seen repeatedly, ten times or more. The rearrangement joins TRBV11-2 to TRBJ2-7, with 8 bases that match TRBD2. V was pared by 5 bases and J by 6 bases, with 6 bases of the junction left unmatched. Germline V gives CDR1 SGHAT, CDR2 FQNNGV. The CDR3 loop spans 13 amino acids. CDR3 residues: CASSPGGVIEQYF. The CDR3 nucleotides read TGTGCCAGCAGCCCCGGGGGGGTCATCGAGCAGTACTTC.

V and J are TRBV28 and TRBJ2-6; 7 nucleotides line up with TRBD1. From germline, CDR1 is MDHEN and CDR2 SYDVKM. The CDR3 has 19 residues. V dropped 6 bases and J dropped 0; count of bases not matched to a gene: 14. This chain's CDR3 is CASRELVLGQYSGANVLTF. The CDR3 coding sequence is TGTGCCAGCAGGGAATTGGTTTTGGGACAGTACTCTGGGGCCAACGTCCTGACTTTC.

On this clonotype: A single base separates this from a much larger clone, so it may be a read error. The chain is built from TRBV2 and TRBJ1-5; the D gene is possibly TRBD1 (5 bases). The CDR3 is 15 amino acids. Germline CDR1 reads SNHLY; CDR2 reads FYNNEI. DNA for the CDR3: TGTGCCAGCACCACCGGCGGGGGTGCGGGGCAGCCCCGGCATTTT. This gives the protein CASTTGGGAGQPRHF.

This clonotype came up many times. This chain joins TRBV27 and TRBJ2-3, with D unclear. Germline CDR1 is MNHEY and CDR2 is SMNVEV (reference sequence). Trimming left V 5 bases short and J 2 bases short, with 14 bases between. The CDR3 runs to 15 residues. The DNA for the CDR3 is TGTGCCAGCAGTCTCCTGATAGGACCCACAGATACGCAGTATTTT. This gives the protein CASSLLIGPTDTQYF.

This clonotype came up a few times. The rearrangement joins TRBV7-9 to TRBJ2-5; the match to TRBD2 covers 8 bases. The germline V gene encodes CDR1 SEHNR and CDR2 FQNEAQ (reference sequence). After removal of 1 base from V and 0 bases from J, the junction contained 4 bases not matched to a gene. The CDR3 runs 16 residues. The CDR3 region is CASSLGAGEYQETQYF. The CDR3 nucleotides read TGTGCCAGCAGCTTAGGAGCGGGGGAGTACCAAGAGACCCAGTACTTC.

The chain employs TRBV2 and TRBJ1-2; D gene uncertain. Germline CDR1 SNHLY, CDR2 FYNNEI. CDR3 length: 14 amino acids. V lost 2 bases, J lost 4 bases, and 11 bases lay in between. The CDR3 bases are TGTGCCAGCAGTGAATACGAGGGAGGCTATGGCTACACCTTC. Amino acid sequence: CASSEYEGGYGYTF. Filled out from reference TRBV2 and TRBJ1-2, the complete variable domain reads EPEVTQTPSHQVTQMGQEVILRCVPISNHLYFYWYRQILGQKVEFLVSFYNNEISEKSEIFDDQFSVERPDGSNFTLKIRSTKLEDSAMYFCASSEYEGGYGYTFGSGTRLTVV.

This clonotype was observed at least ten times. The V and J genes are TRBV28 and TRBJ1-2; D is ambiguous. This CDR3 is built from 13 residues. The germline V gene encodes CDR1 MDHEN and CDR2 SYDVKM. V was clipped by 2 bases and J by 7 bases, with 11 bases between them. CDR3 sequence (DNA): TGTGCCAGCAGTTTAGGGATATTACTTGGCTACACCTTC. Translating gives CASSLGILLGYTF.

The chain has TRBV6-1 and TRBJ2-1; 7 bases agree with TRBD2. This CDR3 has 16 residues. Germline CDR1 reads MNHNS; CDR2 reads SASEGT. Germline trimming cut 6 bases from V and 2 bases from J; bases unmatched to any gene: 10. The CDR3 loop reads CASRLTGTTTYNEQFF. Written as DNA, the CDR3 is TGTGCCAGCAGACTCACCGGGACTACCACCTACAATGAGCAGTTCTTC.

The chain employs TRBV11-2 and TRBJ2-5, with TRBD1 matching 12 bases. Trimming took 6 bases from V and 5 from J; bases not matched to a gene: 7. The germline V gene encodes CDR1 SGHAT and CDR2 FQNNGV. The CDR3 totals 15 residues. CDR3 amino acids: CASRTGTGGGETQYF. CDR3 in DNA: TGTGCCAGCAGAACCGGGACAGGGGGCGGGGAGACCCAGTACTTC.

This clonotype was detected ten times or more. The chain joins TRBV12-3 or TRBV12-4 to TRBJ2-2; D is undetermined. V shed 5 bases and J shed 6 bases, with 10 bases lying between them. The CDR3 spans 13 residues. This CDR3 reads CASSPTGAGELFF. CDR3 in DNA: TGTGCCAGCAGTCCCACTGGAGCCGGGGAGCTGTTTTTT.

V is TRBV5-1 and J is TRBJ1-1; weak D call: TRBD1 (5 bases). This CDR3 contains 11 residues. V dropped 5 bases and J dropped 7 bases, with 9 bases sitting between them. CDR1 SGHRS and CDR2 YFSETQ come from the germline V gene. CDR3 protein: CASRAGDEAFF. The CDR3 bases are TGCGCCAGCAGAGCGGGGGATGAAGCTTTCTTT.

This clonotype showed up many times. The chain combines TRBV7-8 with TRBJ1-4, with TRBD1 identical over 9 bases. Germline CDR1 and CDR2: SGHVS and FQNEAQ. The V segment lost 3 bases and the J segment 5 bases; nucleotides outside the gene matches: 10. The CDR3 spans 17 residues. The CDR3 coding sequence is TGTGCCAGCAGCTTCCCGGGACAGGGTGGGGAGAATGAAAAACTGTTTTTT. Translated, it gives CASSFPGQGGENEKLFF.

The chain joins TRBV28 to TRBJ2-1; 11 bases map to TRBD2. The trim removed 2 bases at V and 10 bases at J, leaving 7 bases unmatched. Germline lookup yields CDR1 MDHEN and CDR2 SYDVKM. CDR3 size: 15 residues. The CDR3: CASSLTSGSMGEQFF. The CDR3 DNA follows: TGTGCCAGCAGTTTAACTAGCGGGAGTATGGGCGAGCAGTTCTTC.

The chain recombines TRBV20-1 with TRBJ2-5; perhaps TRBD2 as D (6 bases). V was shortened by 0 bases and J by 2 bases, with 16 bases between the two germline ends. The CDR3 loop spans 16 amino acids. Germline values: CDR1 DFQATT, CDR2 SNEGSKA (reference sequence). CDR3 protein: CSARDQLRDGQETQYF. The CDR3 DNA is TGCAGTGCTAGAGACCAGCTGCGGGACGGACAAGAGACCCAGTACTTC.

The sample holds a few counts of this clonotype. The genes are TRBV3-1 and TRBJ1-4; maybe TRBD1 (5 bases). CDR1 and CDR2 (germline): LGHDT, YNNKEL (reference sequence). CDR3 size: 15 residues. V lost 1 base to trimming and J lost 5 bases, with 11 bases between them. DNA of the CDR3: TGTGCCAGCAGCCAAGGTAGCAGGGCGAATGAAAAACTGTTTTTT. Translating gives CASSQGSRANEKLFF.

This clonotype was counted many times. This chain uses TRBV2 with TRBJ2-3; 8 bases agree with TRBD1. There are 15 residues in the CDR3. Germline V CDR1 and CDR2: SNHLY, FYNNEI. V was pared by 6 bases and J by 2 bases, with 7 bases of the junction left unmatched. Written as DNA, the CDR3 is TGTGCCAGCAGGGGACGGACAGGGAACACAGATACGCAGTATTTT. It encodes CASRGRTGNTDTQYF.

At least ten counts were recorded for this clonotype. The rearrangement links TRBV2 to TRBJ1-4; TRBD1 might be the D (6 bases). Germline V lookup: CDR1 SNHLY, CDR2 FYNNEI. V was cut by 5 bases and J by 7 bases, with 14 bases left in between. The CDR3 contains 14 residues. In DNA, the CDR3 is TGTGCCAGCAGTCGCCAGGGGAGAGGTGAAAAACTGTTTTTT. Protein product: CASSRQGRGEKLFF. The full variable domain, in which reference TRBV2 and TRBJ1-4 provide the parts outside the CDR3, is EPEVTQTPSHQVTQMGQEVILRCVPISNHLYFYWYRQILGQKVEFLVSFYNNEISEKSEIFDDQFSVERPDGSNFTLKIRSTKLEDSAMYFCASSRQGRGEKLFFGSGTQLSVL.

This chain connects TRBV12-3 or TRBV12-4 to TRBJ2-1, with 7 nucleotides matching TRBD1. The CDR3 is 14 amino acids. V lost 3 bases, J lost 8 bases, and 7 bases stayed unmatched. In nucleotides, the CDR3 is TGTGCCAGCAGTTTGAGGGGGCCCCTGGATGAGCAGTTCTTC. Amino acids: CASSLRGPLDEQFF.